This TCR beta chain was sequenced for a study of Graves' ophthalmopathy and Graves' hyperthyroidism. Whole-study context: The authors collected peripheral blood at initial diagnosis, before any treatment.

Germline values: CDR1 DFQATT, CDR2 SNEGSKA (reference sequence). The V gene lost 0 bases and the J gene lost 5 bases, with 11 bases spanning the gap. This CDR3 is 14 amino acids long. The authors amplified TCR beta CDR3 regions, and they did so from RNA transcripts for repertoire sequencing. Second-round multiplex PCR came after first-round RT-PCR with HTBI primers. Via MiXCR, TCRdb re-called the multiplex PCR reads, giving one row per CDR3 protein. The table shows 52,000 or so distinct CDR3 sequences, with approximately 52% occurring only once. This receptor was taken from an adult woman with Graves' ophthalmopathy. The chain joins TRBV20-1 to TRBJ1-5, with D perhaps TRBD1 (5 bases). The sequencing sample was made of peripheral blood. This CDR3 reads CSARDLRGDQPQHF. The CDR3 nucleotides are TGCAGTGCTAGAGATCTGAGGGGAGATCAGCCCCAGCATTTT.